This T cell receptor beta chain came from a study of control samples from healthy donors and cancer patients. This clone was counted a single time. Only in-frame clones appear in the TCRdb table, and some are missing; sequencing was by immunoSEQ multiplex PCR. The sample includes 150,000 to 200,000 clones, 90% to 95% of them seen just once. The germline CDR1 and CDR2 sequences are MNHEY and SVGEGT. V was pared by 5 bases and J by 1 base, with 8 bases between. This CDR3 has 13 amino acids. The chain carries TRBV6-2 or TRBV6-3 and TRBJ1-1; D call uncertain. The sequencing sample was made of blood. This TCR derives from a woman in her 40s in good health. This CDR3 reads CASSNLGNTEAFF. In nucleotides, the CDR3 is TGTGCCAGCAGTAACCTCGGGAACACTGAAGCTTTCTTT.